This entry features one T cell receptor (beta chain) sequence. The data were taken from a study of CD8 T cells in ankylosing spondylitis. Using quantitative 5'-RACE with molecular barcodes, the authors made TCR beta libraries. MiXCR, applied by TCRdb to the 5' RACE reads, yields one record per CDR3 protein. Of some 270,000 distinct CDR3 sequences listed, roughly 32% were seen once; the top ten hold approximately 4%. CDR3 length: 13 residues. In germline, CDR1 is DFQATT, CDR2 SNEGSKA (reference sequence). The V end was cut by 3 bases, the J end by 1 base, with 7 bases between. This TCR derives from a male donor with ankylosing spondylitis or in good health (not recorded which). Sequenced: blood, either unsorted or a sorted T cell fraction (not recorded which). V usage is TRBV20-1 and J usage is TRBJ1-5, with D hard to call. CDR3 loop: CSASDWSNQPQHF. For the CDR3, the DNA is TGCAGTGCTAGCGACTGGAGCAATCAGCCCCAGCATTTT.